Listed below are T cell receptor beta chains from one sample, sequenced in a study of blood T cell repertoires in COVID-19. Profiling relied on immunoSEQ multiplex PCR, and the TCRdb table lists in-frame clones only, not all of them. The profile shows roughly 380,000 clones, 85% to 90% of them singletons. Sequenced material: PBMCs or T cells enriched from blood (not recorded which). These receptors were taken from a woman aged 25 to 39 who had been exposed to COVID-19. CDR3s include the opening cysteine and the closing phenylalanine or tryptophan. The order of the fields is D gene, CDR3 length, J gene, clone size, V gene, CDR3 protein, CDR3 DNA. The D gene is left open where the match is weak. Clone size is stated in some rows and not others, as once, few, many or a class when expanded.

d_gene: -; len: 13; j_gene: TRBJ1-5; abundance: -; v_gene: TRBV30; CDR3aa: CAWSNNSNQPQHF; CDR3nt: TGTGCCTGGAGTAATAATAGCAATCAGCCCCAGCATTTT
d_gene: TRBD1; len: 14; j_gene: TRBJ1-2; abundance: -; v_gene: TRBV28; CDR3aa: CASSATGFFYGYTF; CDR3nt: TGTGCCAGCAGTGCGACAGGGTTTTTCTATGGCTACACCTTC
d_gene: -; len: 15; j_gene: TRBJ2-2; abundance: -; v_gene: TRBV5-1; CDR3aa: CASSLGLGNTGELFF; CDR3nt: TGCGCCAGCAGCTTGGGACTAGGAAACACCGGGGAGCTGTTTTTT
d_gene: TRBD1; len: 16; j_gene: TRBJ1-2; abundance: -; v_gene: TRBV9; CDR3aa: CASSAHRQGVIFGYTF; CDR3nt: TGTGCCAGCAGCGCTCACCGACAGGGGGTAATTTTTGGCTACACCTTC
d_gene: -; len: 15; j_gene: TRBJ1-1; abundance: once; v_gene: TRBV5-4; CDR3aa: CASSSPGRGDTEAFF; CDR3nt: TGTGCCAGCAGCTCCCCGGGCAGGGGAGACACTGAAGCTTTCTTT
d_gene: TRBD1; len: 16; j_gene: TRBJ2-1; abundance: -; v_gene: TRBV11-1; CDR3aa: CASSRAPGQGHNEQFF; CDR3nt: TGTGCCAGCAGCCGCGCCCCGGGACAGGGACACAATGAGCAGTTCTTC
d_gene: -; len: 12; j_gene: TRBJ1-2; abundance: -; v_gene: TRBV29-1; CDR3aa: CSVEDLPNGYTF; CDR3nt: TGCAGCGTTGAAGATCTCCCTAATGGCTACACCTTC
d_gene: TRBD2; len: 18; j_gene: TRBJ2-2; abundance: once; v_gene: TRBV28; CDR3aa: CASSPHGLAVANTGELFF; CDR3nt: TGTGCCAGCAGTCCCCACGGACTAGCGGTAGCGAACACCGGGGAGCTGTTTTTT
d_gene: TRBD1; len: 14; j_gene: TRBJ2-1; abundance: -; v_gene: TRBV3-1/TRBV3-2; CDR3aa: CASSSGTGNNEQFF; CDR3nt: TGTGCCAGCAGCTCTGGGACAGGCAACAATGAGCAGTTCTTC
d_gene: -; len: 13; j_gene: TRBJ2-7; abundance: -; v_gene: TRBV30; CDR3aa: CAWREMTSYEQYF; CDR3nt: TGTGCCTGGAGGGAAATGACTAGCTACGAGCAGTACTTC
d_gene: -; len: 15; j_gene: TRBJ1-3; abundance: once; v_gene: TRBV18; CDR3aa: CASSPPAEAGNTIYF; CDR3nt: TGTGCCAGCTCACCACCGGCAGAGGCTGGAAACACCATATATTTT
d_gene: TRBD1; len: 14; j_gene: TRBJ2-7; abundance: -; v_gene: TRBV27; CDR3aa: CASSLPGQLPWQYF; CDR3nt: TGTGCCAGCAGTCTCCCGGGACAGCTTCCTTGGCAGTACTTC
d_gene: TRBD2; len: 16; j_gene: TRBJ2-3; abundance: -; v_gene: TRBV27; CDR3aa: CASSWSLAGRGDTQYF; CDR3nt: TGTGCCAGCAGTTGGAGTTTAGCGGGAAGGGGGGATACGCAGTATTTT
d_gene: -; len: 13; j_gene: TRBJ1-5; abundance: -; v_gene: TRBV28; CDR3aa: CASSLGGVQPQHF; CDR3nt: TGTGCCAGCAGTTTGGGCGGGGTTCAGCCCCAGCATTTT
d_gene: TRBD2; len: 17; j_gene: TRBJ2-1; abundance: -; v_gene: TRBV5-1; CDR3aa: CASSSGLTSGIYNEQFF; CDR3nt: TGCGCCAGCAGCTCGGGACTGACTAGCGGGATCTACAATGAGCAGTTCTTC
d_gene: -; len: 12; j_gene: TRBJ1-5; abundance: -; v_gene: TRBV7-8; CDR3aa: CASSHRDQPQHF; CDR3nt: TGTGCCAGCAGCCACAGGGACCAGCCCCAGCATTTT
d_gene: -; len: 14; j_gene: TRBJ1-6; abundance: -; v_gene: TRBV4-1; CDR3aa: CASSQGALNSPLHF; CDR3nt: TGCGCCAGCAGCCAAGGAGCCCTCAATTCACCCCTCCACTTT
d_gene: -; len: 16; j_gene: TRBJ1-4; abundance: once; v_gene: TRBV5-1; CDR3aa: CASSPGGAGGNEKLFF; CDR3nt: TGCGCCAGCAGTCCGGGAGGGGCAGGAGGGAATGAAAAACTGTTTTTT
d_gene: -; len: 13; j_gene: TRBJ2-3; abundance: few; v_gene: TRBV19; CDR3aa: CASSIAGADTQYF; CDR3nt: TGTGCCAGTAGTATAGCGGGAGCAGATACGCAGTATTTT
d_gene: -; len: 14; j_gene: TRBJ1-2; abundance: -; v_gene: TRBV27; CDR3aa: CASSLSAGLDGYTF; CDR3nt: TGTGCCAGCAGTTTATCGGCAGGGTTGGATGGCTACACCTTC
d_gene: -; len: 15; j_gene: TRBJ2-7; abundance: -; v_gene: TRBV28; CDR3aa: CASSGGTHPSYEQYF; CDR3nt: TGTGCCAGCAGTGGCGGGACTCACCCCTCCTACGAGCAGTACTTC
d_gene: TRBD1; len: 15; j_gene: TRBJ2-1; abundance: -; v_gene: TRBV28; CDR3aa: CASSLSPDRVNEQFF; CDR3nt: TGTGCCAGCAGTTTATCCCCGGACAGGGTCAATGAGCAGTTCTTC
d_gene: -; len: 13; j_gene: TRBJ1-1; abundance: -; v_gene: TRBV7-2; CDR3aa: CASSPRSAGEAFF; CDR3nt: TGTGCCAGCAGCCCGCGGTCTGCGGGTGAAGCTTTCTTT
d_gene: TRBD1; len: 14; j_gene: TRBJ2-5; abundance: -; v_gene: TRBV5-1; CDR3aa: CASSWTGFQETQYF; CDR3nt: TGCGCCAGCAGCTGGACAGGGTTTCAAGAGACCCAGTACTTC
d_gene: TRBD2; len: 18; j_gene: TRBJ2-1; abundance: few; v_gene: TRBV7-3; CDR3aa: CASSLQVPAGGRYNEQFF; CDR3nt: TGTGCCAGCAGCTTACAAGTTCCGGCGGGAGGGAGGTACAATGAGCAGTTCTTC
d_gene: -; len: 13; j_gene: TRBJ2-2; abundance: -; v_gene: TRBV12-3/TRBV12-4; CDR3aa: CASSLLDTGELFF; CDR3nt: TGTGCCAGCAGCCTACTAGACACCGGGGAGCTGTTTTTT
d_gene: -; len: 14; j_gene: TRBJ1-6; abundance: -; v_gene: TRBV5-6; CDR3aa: CASRRETGLEGNHF; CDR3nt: TGTGCCAGCCGTCGAGAGACGGGCCTGGAGGGTAACCACTTT
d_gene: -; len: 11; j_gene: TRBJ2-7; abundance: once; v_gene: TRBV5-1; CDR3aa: CASRWGQEQYF; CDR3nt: TGCGCCAGCAGATGGGGGCAGGAGCAGTACTTC
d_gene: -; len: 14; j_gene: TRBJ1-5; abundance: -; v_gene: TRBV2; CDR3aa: CASSRTAEDQPQHF; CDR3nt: TGTGCCAGCAGTAGGACAGCTGAGGATCAGCCCCAGCATTTT
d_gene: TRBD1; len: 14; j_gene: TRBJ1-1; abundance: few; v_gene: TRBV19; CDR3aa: CASSIGQGYTEAFF; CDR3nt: TGTGCCAGTAGTATCGGACAGGGTTACACTGAAGCTTTCTTT
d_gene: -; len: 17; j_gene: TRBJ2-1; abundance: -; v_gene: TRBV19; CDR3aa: CASSIRPERYSYNEQFF; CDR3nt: TGTGCCAGTAGTATAAGGCCTGAGCGGTACTCCTACAATGAGCAGTTCTTC
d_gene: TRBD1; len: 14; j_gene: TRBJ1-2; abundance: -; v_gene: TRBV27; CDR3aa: CASSNDRGGYGYTF; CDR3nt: TGTGCCAGCAGTAACGACAGGGGAGGCTATGGCTACACCTTC
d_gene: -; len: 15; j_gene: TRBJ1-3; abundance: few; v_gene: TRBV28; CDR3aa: CASIPEDSSGNTIYF; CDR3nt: TGTGCCAGCATCCCTGAGGACAGCTCTGGAAACACCATATATTTT
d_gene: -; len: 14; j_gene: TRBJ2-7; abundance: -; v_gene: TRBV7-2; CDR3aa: CASSLEQAAYEQYF; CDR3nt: TGTGCCAGCAGCTTAGAACAGGCGGCCTACGAGCAGTACTTC
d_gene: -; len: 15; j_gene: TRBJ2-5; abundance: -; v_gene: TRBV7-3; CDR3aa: CASSLNARGQETQYF; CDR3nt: TGTGCCAGCAGCTTAAACGCGCGGGGACAAGAGACCCAGTACTTC
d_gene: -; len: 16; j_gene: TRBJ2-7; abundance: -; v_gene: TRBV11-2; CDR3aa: CASSFRGASAAYEQYF; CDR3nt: TGTGCCAGCAGCTTCCGAGGAGCTTCCGCCGCATACGAGCAGTACTTC
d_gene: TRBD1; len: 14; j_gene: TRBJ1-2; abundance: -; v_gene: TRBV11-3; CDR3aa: CASSQQGAPGGYTF; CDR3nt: TGTGCCAGCTCTCAACAGGGGGCGCCGGGCGGCTACACCTTC
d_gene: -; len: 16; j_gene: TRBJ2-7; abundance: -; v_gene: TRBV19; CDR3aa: CASSMGQGKGGYEQYF; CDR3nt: TGTGCCAGTAGTATGGGCCAGGGGAAAGGTGGTTACGAGCAGTACTTC
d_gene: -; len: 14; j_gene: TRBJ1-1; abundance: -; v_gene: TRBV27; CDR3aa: CASSPWAQGTEAFF; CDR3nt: TGTGCCAGCAGTCCATGGGCTCAGGGGACTGAAGCTTTCTTT
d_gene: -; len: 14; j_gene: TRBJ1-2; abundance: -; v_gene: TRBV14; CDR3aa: CASSQDVGFYGYTF; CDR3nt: TGTGCCAGCAGCCAAGATGTCGGGTTCTATGGCTACACCTTC
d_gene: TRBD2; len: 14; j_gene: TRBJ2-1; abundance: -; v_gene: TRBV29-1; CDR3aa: CSVALTSGYNEQFF; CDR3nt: TGCAGCGTTGCATTGACTAGCGGATACAATGAGCAGTTCTTC
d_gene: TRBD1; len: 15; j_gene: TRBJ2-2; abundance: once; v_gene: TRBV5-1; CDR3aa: CASTTTGGNTGELFF; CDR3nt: TGCGCCAGCACCACCACAGGGGGGAACACCGGGGAGCTGTTTTTT
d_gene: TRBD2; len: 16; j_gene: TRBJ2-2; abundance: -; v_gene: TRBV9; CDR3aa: CASSLASGRGAGELFF; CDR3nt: TGTGCCAGCAGCCTCGCTAGCGGGAGGGGAGCCGGGGAGCTGTTTTTT
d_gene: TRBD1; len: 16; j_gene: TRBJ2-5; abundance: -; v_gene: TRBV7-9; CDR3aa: CASSLTGDRGQETQYF; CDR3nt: TGTGCCAGCAGCTTAACGGGGGACAGGGGTCAAGAGACCCAGTACTTC
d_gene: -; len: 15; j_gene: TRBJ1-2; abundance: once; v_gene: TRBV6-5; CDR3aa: CASSYDSGGRYGYTF; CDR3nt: TGTGCCAGCAGTTACGACAGTGGGGGGAGGTATGGCTACACCTTC
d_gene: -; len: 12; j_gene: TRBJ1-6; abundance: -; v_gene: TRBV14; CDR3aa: CASSQGGSPLHF; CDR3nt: TGTGCCAGCAGCCAAGGAGGTTCACCCCTCCACTTT